This TCR beta chain is drawn from a study of T-cell memory formation after mild COVID-19. The CDR3 length is 14 residues. Trimming stripped 4 bases from V and 6 bases from J, with 16 bases between. The germline V gene has CDR1 SGHDT and CDR2 YYEEEE. This clonotype turned up a few times. TCRdb fed the 5' RACE reads into MiXCR, producing one record per CDR3 protein. The sample consists of under 200,000 distinct CDR3 sequences, 9.5% to 13% of them appearing once. The sequencing sample was made of PBMCs or a T cell subset sorted from them (not recorded which). The TCR originated in a man aged 18-30 years who had mild COVID-19 (a few samples of this study predate the infection). Cell type and time point are not known. The rearrangement uses TRBV5-6 and TRBJ1-1; D is possibly TRBD1 (5 bases). The CDR3 DNA sequence: TGTGCCAGCAGCATGGGGGTCCTGGCCGCTGAAGCTTTCTTT. Protein: CASSMGVLAAEAFF.